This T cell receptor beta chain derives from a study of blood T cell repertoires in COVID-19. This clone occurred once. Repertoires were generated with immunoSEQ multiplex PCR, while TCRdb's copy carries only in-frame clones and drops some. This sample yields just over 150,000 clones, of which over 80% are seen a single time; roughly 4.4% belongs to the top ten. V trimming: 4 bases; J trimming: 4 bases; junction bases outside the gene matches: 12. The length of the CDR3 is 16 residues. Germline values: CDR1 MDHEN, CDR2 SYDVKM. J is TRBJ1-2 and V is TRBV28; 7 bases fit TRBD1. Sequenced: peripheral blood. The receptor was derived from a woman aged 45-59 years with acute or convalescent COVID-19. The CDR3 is CASSSITYGTVYGYTF. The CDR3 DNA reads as TGTGCCAGCAGTTCGATAACTTATGGGACAGTCTATGGCTACACCTTC.